This TCR beta chain was obtained from a study of OX40 agonist ivuxolimab in advanced cancers. Overall study: Three dose-escalation patients had partial responses: one with hepatocellular carcinoma and two with cutaneous melanoma.

Blood samples were obtained at baseline, cycle 4 day 1, and cycle 7 day 1. The repertoire was sequenced with immunoSEQ multiplex PCR; TCRdb's copy has only in-frame clones and lacks some. The sample carries around 97,000 clones, roughly 90% recorded once. Germline trimming cut 5 bases from V and 5 bases from J; bases unmatched to any gene: 15. Germline V lookup: CDR1 SGHRS, CDR2 YFSETQ. The CDR3 is made up of 16 amino acids. The TCR sequence derives from an adult with an advanced solid tumor such as melanoma, head and neck, liver or kidney cancer. The sample was CD4+ or CD8+ T cells sorted from blood, taken in a trial of the OX40 agonist ivuxolimab. This chain uses TRBV5-1 with TRBJ2-7, with TRBD2 matching 8 bases. The CDR3: CASSLLPSRGGDEQYF. Written as DNA, the CDR3 is TGCGCCAGCAGTTTGCTACCCTCACGGGGGGGTGACGAGCAGTACTTC.